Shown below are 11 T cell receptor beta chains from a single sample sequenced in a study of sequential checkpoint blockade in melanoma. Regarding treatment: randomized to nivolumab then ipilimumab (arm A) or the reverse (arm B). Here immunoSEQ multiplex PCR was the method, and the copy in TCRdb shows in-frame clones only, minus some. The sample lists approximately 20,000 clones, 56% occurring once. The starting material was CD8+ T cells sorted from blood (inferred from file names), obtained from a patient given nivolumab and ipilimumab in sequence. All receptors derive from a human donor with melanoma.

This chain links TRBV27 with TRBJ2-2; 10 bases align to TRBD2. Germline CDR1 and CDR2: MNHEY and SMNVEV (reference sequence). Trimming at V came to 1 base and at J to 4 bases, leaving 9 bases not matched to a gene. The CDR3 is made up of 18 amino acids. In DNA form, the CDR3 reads TGTGCCAGCAGTTTATTGGGCCGGACTAGCGGAATCACCGGGGAGCTGTTTTTT. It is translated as CASSLLGRTSGITGELFF.

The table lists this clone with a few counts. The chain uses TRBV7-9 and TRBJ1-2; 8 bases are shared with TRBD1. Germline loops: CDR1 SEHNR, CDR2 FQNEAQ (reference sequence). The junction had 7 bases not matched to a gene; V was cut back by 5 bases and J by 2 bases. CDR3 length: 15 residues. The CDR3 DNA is TGTGCCAGCAGCCGACAAGGGACAGGCAACTATGGCTACACCTTC. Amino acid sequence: CASSRQGTGNYGYTF. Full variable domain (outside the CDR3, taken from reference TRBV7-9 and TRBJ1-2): DTGVSQNPRHKITKRGQNVTFRCDPISEHNRLYWYRQTLGQGPEFLTYFQNEAQLEKSRLLSDRFSAERPKGSFSTLEIQRTEQGDSAMYLCASSRQGTGNYGYTFGSGTRLTVV.

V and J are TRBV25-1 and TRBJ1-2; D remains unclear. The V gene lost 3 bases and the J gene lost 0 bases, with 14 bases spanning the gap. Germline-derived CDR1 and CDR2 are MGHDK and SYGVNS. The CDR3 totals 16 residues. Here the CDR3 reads CASSEPGNRANYGYTF. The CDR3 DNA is TGTGCCAGCAGTGAGCCGGGGAACCGCGCTAACTATGGCTACACCTTC.

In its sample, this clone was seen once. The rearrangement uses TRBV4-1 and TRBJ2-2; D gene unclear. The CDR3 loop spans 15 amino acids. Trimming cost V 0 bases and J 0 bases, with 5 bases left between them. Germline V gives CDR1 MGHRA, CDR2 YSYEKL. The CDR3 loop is CASSQEPANTGELFF. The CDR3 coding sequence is TGCGCCAGCAGCCAAGAGCCAGCGAACACCGGGGAGCTGTTTTTT.

CDR3 sequence reads: CASSPRTGANTGELFF. The CDR3 DNA reads TGTGCCAGCAGCCCGAGGACAGGAGCGAACACCGGGGAGCTGTTTTTT. The chain is built from TRBV11-3 and TRBJ2-2; 7 bases are shared with TRBD1. Germline V CDR1 and CDR2: SGHNT, YENEEA. The CDR3 has 16 residues. Trimming at V came to 5 bases and at J to 0 bases, leaving 6 bases not matched to a gene.

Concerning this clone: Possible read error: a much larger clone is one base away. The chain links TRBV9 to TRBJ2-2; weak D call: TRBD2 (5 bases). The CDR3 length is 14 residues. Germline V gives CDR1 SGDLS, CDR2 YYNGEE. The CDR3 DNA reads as TGTGTCAGCAGCGTAGGGAGTGGCACCGGGGAGCTGTTTTTT. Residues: CVSSVGSGTGELFF.

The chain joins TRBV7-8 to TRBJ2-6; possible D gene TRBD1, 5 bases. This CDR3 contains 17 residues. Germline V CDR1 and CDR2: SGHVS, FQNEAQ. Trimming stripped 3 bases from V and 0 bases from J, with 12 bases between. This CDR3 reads CASSFPDSFSGANVLTF. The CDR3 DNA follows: TGTGCCAGCAGCTTCCCCGACAGTTTCTCTGGGGCCAACGTCCTGACTTTC.

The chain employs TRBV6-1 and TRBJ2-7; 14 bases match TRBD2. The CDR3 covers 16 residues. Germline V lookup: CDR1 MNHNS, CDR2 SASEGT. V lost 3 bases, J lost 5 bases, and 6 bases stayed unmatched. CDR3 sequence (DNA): TGTGCCAGCAGTGAGGGACTAGCGGGAGTATTCGACGAGCAGTACTTC. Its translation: CASSEGLAGVFDEQYF.

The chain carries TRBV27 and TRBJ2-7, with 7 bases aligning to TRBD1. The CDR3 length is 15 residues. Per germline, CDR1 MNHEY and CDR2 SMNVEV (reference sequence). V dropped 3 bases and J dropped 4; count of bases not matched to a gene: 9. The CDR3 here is CASSFFPGQQYEQYF. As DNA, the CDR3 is TGTGCCAGCAGTTTTTTCCCGGGACAGCAGTACGAGCAGTACTTC.

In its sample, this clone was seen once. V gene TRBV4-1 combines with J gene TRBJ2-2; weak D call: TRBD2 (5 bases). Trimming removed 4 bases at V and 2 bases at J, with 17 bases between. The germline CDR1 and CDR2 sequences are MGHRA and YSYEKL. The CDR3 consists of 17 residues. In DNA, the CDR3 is TGCGCCAGCAGCCGCGATTCGATCGGGGTCAACACCGGGGAGCTGTTTTTT. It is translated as CASSRDSIGVNTGELFF.

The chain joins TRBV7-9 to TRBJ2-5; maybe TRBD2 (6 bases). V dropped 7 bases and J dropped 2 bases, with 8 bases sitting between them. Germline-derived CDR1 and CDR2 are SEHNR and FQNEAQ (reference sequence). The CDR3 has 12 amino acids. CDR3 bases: TGTGCCAGCAAAGGGACTCAAGAGACCCAGTACTTC. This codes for CASKGTQETQYF.